Reported below is one T cell receptor (beta chain). The antigen remains unidentified. Germline CDR1 reads SGHTA; CDR2 reads FQGNSA. The CDR3 consists of 13 residues. Trimming took off 4 bases at V and 2 bases at J, with 8 bases between the two ends. The entry originates in a study of T cells in narcolepsy. Study results and caveats: Comparing one patient's CSF and blood CD4+ clonotypes highlighted HCRT- and TRIB2-specific autoreactive clonotypes. Autoreactive clonotypes reportedly recurred in blood of same and different patients, not controls.

Sequencing was performed with immunoSEQ multiplex PCR; in TCRdb, only in-frame clones are kept and a portion is missing. The sample includes tens of thousands of clones, about four fifths seen only once; the top ten take around 7.2%. This TCR was sampled from a human donor in good health. Source material: memory (CD45RA-) CD4+ T cells from blood. The chain couples TRBV7-2 to TRBJ1-1; no clear D gene. The CDR3 bases are TGTGCCAGCAGCTCACAGTCAAACACTGAAGCTTTCTTT. It yields the protein CASSSQSNTEAFF.